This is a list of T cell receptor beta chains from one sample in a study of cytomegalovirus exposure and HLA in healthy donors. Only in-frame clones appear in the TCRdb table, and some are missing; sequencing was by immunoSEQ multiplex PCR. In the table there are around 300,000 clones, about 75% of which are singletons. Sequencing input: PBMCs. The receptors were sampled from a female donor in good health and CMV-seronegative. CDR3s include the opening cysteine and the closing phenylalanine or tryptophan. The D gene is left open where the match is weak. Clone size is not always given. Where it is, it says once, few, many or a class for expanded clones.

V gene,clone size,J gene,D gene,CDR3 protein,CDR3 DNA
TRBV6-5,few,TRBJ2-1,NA,CASSYSQYSYNEQFF,TGTGCCAGCAGTTACTCGCAGTACTCCTACAATGAGCAGTTCTTC
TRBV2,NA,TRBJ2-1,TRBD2,CATPIWGLAGNNEQFF,TGTGCCACACCGATATGGGGACTAGCGGGAAACAATGAGCAGTTCTTC
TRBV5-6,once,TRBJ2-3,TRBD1,CASSWPDRGRSDTQYF,TGTGCCAGCAGCTGGCCCGACAGGGGGCGGTCAGATACGCAGTATTTT
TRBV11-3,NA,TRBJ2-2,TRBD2,CASSPRGSGRSNTGELFF,TGTGCCAGCAGCCCAAGGGGTAGCGGGAGGTCCAACACCGGGGAGCTGTTTTTT
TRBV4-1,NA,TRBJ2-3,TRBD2,CASSQLGLAVDTQYF,TGCGCCAGCAGCCAATTGGGACTAGCGGTAGATACGCAGTATTTT
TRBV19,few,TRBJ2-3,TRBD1,CASTRQGAGSDTQYF,TGTGCCAGTACAAGACAGGGGGCCGGTTCAGATACGCAGTATTTT
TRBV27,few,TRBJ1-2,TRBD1,CASSLGMDRFYGYTF,TGTGCCAGCAGTTTAGGAATGGACAGGTTCTATGGCTACACCTTC
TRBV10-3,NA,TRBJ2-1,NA,CATTPGSGVAVEQFF,TGTGCCACCACCCCCGGGAGTGGGGTCGCGGTTGAGCAGTTCTTC
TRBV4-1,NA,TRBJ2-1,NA,CASSQDPGDYNEQFF,TGCGCCAGCAGCCAAGACCCCGGAGATTACAATGAGCAGTTCTTC
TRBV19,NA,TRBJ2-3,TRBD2,CASSIAGTSGSTQYF,TGTGCCAGTAGTATAGCCGGGACTAGCGGGAGTACGCAGTATTTT
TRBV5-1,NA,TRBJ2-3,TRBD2,CASSLLAGGTDTQYF,TGCGCCAGCAGCTTGTTAGCGGGAGGCACAGATACGCAGTATTTT
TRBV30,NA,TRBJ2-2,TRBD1,CAWSVGDRGLRNTGELFF,TGTGCCTGGAGTGTAGGGGACAGGGGGCTTCGGAACACCGGGGAGCTGTTTTTT
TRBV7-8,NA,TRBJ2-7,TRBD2,CASSLAIRASGSSYEQYF,TGTGCCAGCAGCTTAGCGATAAGAGCTAGCGGTTCTTCCTACGAGCAGTACTTC
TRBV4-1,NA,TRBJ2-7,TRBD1,CASSPLLTGYPFEQYF,TGCGCCAGCAGCCCCCTGCTGACAGGGTACCCTTTCGAGCAGTACTTC
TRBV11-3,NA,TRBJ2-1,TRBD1,CASSGRDRGSYNEQFF,TGTGCCAGCAGCGGCAGGGACAGGGGGTCCTACAATGAGCAGTTCTTC
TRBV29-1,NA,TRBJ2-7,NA,CSVQVSSYEQYF,TGCAGCGTACAGGTGAGCTCCTACGAGCAGTACTTC
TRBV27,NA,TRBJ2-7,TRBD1,CASSAWGETGGRKGISGEQYF,TGTGCCAGCAGCGCATGGGGGGAGACAGGGGGACGAAAGGGGATATCGGGGGAGCAGTACTTC
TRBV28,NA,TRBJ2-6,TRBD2,CASVSRTSLNVLTF,TGTGCCAGCGTAAGTCGGACTAGCCTGAACGTCCTGACTTTC
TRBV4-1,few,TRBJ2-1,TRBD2,CASSQEASASGYNEQFF,TGCGCCAGCAGCCAAGAGGCGTCGGCTAGCGGATACAATGAGCAGTTCTTC
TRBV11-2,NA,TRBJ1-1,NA,CASSSNIYTEAFF,TGTGCCAGCAGCTCAAACATATACACTGAAGCTTTCTTT
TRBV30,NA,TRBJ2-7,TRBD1,CASSSRTGAYEQYF,TGTGCCTCCTCATCCAGGACAGGGGCCTACGAGCAGTACTTC
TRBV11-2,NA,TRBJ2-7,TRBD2,CASSLDGLAGGPNSYEQYF,TGTGCCAGCAGCTTGGATGGACTAGCGGGAGGCCCCAACTCCTACGAGCAGTACTTC
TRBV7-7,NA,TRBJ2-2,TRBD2,CASSQWTSGSGTGELFF,TGTGCCAGCAGCCAATGGACTAGCGGGAGCGGCACCGGGGAGCTGTTTTTT
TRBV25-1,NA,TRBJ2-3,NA,CASSENSGSPSTDTQYF,TGTGCCAGCAGTGAAAATTCCGGGAGCCCGAGCACAGATACGCAGTATTTT
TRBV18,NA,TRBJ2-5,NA,CASSPGLSWETQYF,TGTGCCAGCTCGCCGGGACTGAGCTGGGAGACCCAGTACTTC
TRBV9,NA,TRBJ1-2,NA,CASSTSREGDLSGYTF,TGTGCCAGCAGCACCTCTCGTGAAGGGGACTTATCGGGCTACACCTTC
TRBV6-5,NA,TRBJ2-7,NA,CASSYAGDYEQYF,TGTGCCAGCAGTTACGCAGGGGACTACGAGCAGTACTTC
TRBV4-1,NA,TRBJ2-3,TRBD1,CASSPPGQGRTDTQYF,TGCGCCAGCAGCCCGCCGGGACAGGGCCGCACAGATACGCAGTATTTT
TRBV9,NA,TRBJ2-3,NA,CASSVQPGEVDTQYF,TGTGCCAGCAGCGTCCAGCCGGGAGAGGTAGATACGCAGTATTTT
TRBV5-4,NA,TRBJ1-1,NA,CASSPSLGQHTEAFF,TGTGCCAGCAGCCCCTCCCTGGGGCAGCACACTGAAGCTTTCTTT
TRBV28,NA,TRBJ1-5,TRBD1,CASSLRVGTGGYSNQPQHF,TGTGCCAGCAGTTTAAGGGTAGGGACAGGGGGCTATAGCAATCAGCCCCAGCATTTT
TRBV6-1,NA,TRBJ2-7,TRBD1,CANSEEQGAVYEQYF,TGTGCCAACTCCGAGGAGCAGGGGGCGGTCTACGAGCAGTACTTC
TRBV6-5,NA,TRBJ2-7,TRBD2,CASSYVAGGTYEQYF,TGTGCCAGCAGTTACGTCGCGGGAGGAACCTACGAGCAGTACTTC
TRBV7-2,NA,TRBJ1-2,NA,CASSVQGWGYTF,TGTGCCAGCAGCGTACAGGGATGGGGCTACACCTTC
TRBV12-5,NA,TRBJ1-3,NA,CASGIREGGNTIYF,TGTGCTAGTGGTATCAGGGAAGGCGGAAACACCATATATTTT
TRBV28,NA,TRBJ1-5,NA,CASEIRYSNQPQHF,TGTGCCAGCGAAATACGGTATAGCAATCAGCCCCAGCATTTT
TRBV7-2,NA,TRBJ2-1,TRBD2,CASSQAIAGASHEQFF,TGTGCCAGCAGCCAGGCCATAGCGGGAGCTTCCCATGAGCAGTTCTTC
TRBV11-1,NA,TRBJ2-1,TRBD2,CASSLAGSGIEQFF,TGTGCCAGCAGCTTAGCGGGGAGCGGGATTGAGCAGTTCTTC
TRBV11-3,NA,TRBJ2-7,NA,CASSRRQFGEQYF,TGTGCCAGCAGCCGACGACAGTTTGGAGAGCAGTACTTC
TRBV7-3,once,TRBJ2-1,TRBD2,CASSLTSISGGNEQFF,TGTGCCAGCAGCTTAACGTCGATTAGCGGGGGAAATGAGCAGTTCTTC
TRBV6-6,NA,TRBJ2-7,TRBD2,CASGWSSSGYEQYF,TGTGCCAGCGGCTGGAGTTCTAGCGGTTACGAGCAGTACTTC
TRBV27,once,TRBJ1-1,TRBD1,CASSTTGGEAFF,TGTGCCAGCAGTACGACAGGGGGCGAAGCTTTCTTT
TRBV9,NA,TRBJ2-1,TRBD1,CASSVDGTGRYNEQFF,TGTGCCAGCAGCGTAGATGGGACAGGTAGATACAATGAGCAGTTCTTC
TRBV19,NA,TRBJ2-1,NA,CASSIVARGSYNEQFF,TGTGCCAGTAGTATCGTGGCCAGGGGCTCCTACAATGAGCAGTTCTTC
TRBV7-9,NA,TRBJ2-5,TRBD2,CASSPVPSGTQYF,TGTGCCAGCAGCCCCGTGCCTAGCGGGACCCAGTACTTC
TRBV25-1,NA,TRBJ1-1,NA,CASSEFRGTITEAFF,TGTGCCAGCAGTGAATTTCGGGGTACCATCACTGAAGCTTTCTTT
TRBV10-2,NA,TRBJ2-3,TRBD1,CASTETQGADTQYF,TGCGCCAGCACCGAGACACAGGGGGCAGATACGCAGTATTTT
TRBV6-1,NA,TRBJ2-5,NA,CASRSQEKYQETQYF,TGTGCCAGTCGCTCACAGGAAAAGTACCAAGAGACCCAGTACTTC
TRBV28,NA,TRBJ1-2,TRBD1,CASSFDREGGYGYTF,TGTGCCAGCAGTTTCGACAGGGAAGGGGGCTATGGCTACACCTTC
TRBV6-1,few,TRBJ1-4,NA,CASSRGEENEKLFF,TGTGCCAGCAGCCGCGGGGAGGAGAATGAAAAACTGTTTTTT
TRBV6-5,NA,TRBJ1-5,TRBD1,CASSGDRINQPQHF,TGTGCCAGCAGTGGGGACAGGATTAATCAGCCCCAGCATTTT
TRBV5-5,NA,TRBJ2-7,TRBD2,CASSLGAGGPYEQYF,TGTGCCAGCAGCTTGGGCGCGGGAGGGCCCTACGAGCAGTACTTC
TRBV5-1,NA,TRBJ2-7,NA,CASSPERGFYEQYF,TGCGCCAGCAGCCCCGAGAGGGGGTTTTACGAGCAGTACTTC
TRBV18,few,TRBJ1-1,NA,CASSRGSYNTEAFF,TGTGCCAGCTCAAGAGGGTCTTATAACACTGAAGCTTTCTTT
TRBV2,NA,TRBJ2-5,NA,CASNRETQYF,TGTGCCAGCAATCGAGAGACCCAGTACTTC